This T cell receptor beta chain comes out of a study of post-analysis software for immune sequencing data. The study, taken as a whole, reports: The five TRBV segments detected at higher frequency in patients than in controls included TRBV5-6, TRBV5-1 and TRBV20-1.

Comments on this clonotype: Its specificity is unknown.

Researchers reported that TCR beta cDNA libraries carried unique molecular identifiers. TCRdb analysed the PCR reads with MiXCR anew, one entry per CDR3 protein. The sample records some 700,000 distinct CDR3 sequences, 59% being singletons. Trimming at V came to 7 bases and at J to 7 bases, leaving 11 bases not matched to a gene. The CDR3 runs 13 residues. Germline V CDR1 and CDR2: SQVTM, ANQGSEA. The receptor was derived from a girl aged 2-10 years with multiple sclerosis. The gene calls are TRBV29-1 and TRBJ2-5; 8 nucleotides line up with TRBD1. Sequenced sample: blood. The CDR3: CSGKGQALRTQYF. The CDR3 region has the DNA TGCAGCGGCAAGGGACAGGCTCTTAGGACCCAGTACTTC. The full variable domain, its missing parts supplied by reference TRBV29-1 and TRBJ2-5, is SAVISQKPSRDICQRGTSLTIQCQVDSQVTMMFWYRQQPGQSLTLIATANQGSEATYESGFVIDKFPISRPNLTFSTLTVSNMSPEDSSIYLCSGKGQALRTQYFGPGTRLLVL.